These T cell receptor beta chains were read from a single sample in a study of T cells after posttransplantation cyclophosphamide. Some clones are missing from TCRdb's copy, which holds only in-frame ones; the method was immunoSEQ multiplex PCR. The sample includes around 10,000 clones, nearly 98% of them seen just once. The sample consisted of naive CD4+ T cells sorted from PBMCs. The receptors originated from a woman aged 55 to 70 in good health, CMV-negative, and a related stem cell transplant donor. Both conserved end residues are part of each CDR3. A D gene is named only where the DNA matches it firmly. Size values are once, few and many counts, or a class for expanded clones, and some rows have none.

V gene	CDR3 length	J gene	D gene	clone size	CDR3 protein	CDR3 DNA
TRBV7-2	16	TRBJ2-7	TRBD1	.	CASSFSRTGTTYEQYF	TGTGCCAGCAGCTTTTCAAGGACAGGGACCACCTACGAGCAGTACTTC
TRBV18	15	TRBJ2-2	.	.	CASSPRTANTGELFF	TGTGCCAGCTCACCAAGGACAGCGAACACCGGGGAGCTGTTTTTT
TRBV20-1	11	TRBJ1-2	.	.	CSARDRRAWTF	TGCAGTGCTAGAGATCGCAGGGCTTGGACCTTC
TRBV19	19	TRBJ2-4	TRBD2	.	CASSPRLAGARRAKNIQYF	TGTGCCAGTAGTCCCCGGCTAGCGGGGGCCCGTCGGGCCAAAAACATTCAGTACTTC
TRBV29-1	13	TRBJ1-2	.	once	CSVEDRGRAGYTF	TGCAGCGTTGAAGACAGGGGCCGAGCAGGCTACACCTTC
TRBV7-2	16	TRBJ2-1	TRBD2	.	CASSPRAGGQYNEQFF	TGTGCCAGCAGCCCAAGAGCGGGGGGGCAATACAATGAGCAGTTCTTC
TRBV10-1	17	TRBJ1-1	.	.	CASTRNPSNYPYTEAFF	TGCGCCAGCACGAGAAACCCATCGAATTACCCATACACTGAAGCTTTCTTT
TRBV5-8	15	TRBJ1-1	TRBD1	.	CASSLIGTANTEAFF	TGTGCCAGCAGCTTAATTGGGACAGCGAACACTGAAGCTTTCTTT
TRBV9	16	TRBJ2-2	.	once	CASSPRTSPNTGELFF	TGTGCCAGCAGCCCCCGGACAAGCCCGAACACCGGGGAGCTGTTTTTT
TRBV7-2	17	TRBJ1-3	.	.	CASSPAGRLISGNTIYF	TGTGCCAGCAGCCCCGCAGGGCGGTTAATCTCTGGAAACACCATATATTTT
TRBV5-1	16	TRBJ1-6	.	.	CASSGGEQTYNSPLHF	TGCGCCAGCAGCGGGGGGGAACAGACCTATAATTCCCCCCTCCACTTT
TRBV7-2	16	TRBJ2-1	TRBD2	.	CASSLEASGARDEQFF	TGTGCCAGCAGCTTAGAGGCTAGCGGAGCTCGGGATGAGCAGTTCTTC
TRBV15	19	TRBJ2-3	TRBD2	.	CATSRGGLAGGPRGDTQYF	TGTGCCACCAGCAGAGGAGGACTAGCGGGAGGCCCTCGCGGAGATACGCAGTATTTT
TRBV9	15	TRBJ1-4	TRBD1	.	CASSATGVNSEKLFF	TGTGCCAGCAGCGCGACAGGGGTTAACAGTGAAAAACTGTTTTTT
TRBV28	17	TRBJ2-1	.	.	CASSPPRGRSSYNEQFF	TGTGCCAGCAGTCCCCCCCGCGGCAGAAGCTCCTACAATGAGCAGTTCTTC
TRBV4-3	15	TRBJ2-1	.	.	CASSPHNPGYNEQFF	TGCGCCAGCAGCCCCCACAACCCGGGCTACAATGAGCAGTTCTTC
TRBV10-3	18	TRBJ2-2	TRBD2	.	CAISESGLAGSNTGELFF	TGTGCCATCAGTGAGTCGGGACTAGCGGGATCCAACACCGGGGAGCTGTTTTTT
TRBV5-1	17	TRBJ2-7	TRBD1	.	CASSSEQQGAGRYEQYF	TGCGCCAGCAGCTCGGAGCAACAGGGGGCGGGAAGATACGAGCAGTACTTC
TRBV6-5	15	TRBJ1-1	.	.	CASRRQGSRNTEAFF	TGTGCCAGCAGGCGGCAGGGGTCTCGTAACACTGAAGCTTTCTTT
TRBV18	13	TRBJ2-3	.	.	CASSPRGTDTQYF	TGTGCCAGCTCCCCTAGAGGTACAGATACGCAGTATTTT
TRBV29-1	11	TRBJ2-5	.	.	CSVAYQETQYF	TGCAGCGTAGCCTACCAAGAGACCCAGTACTTC
TRBV7-6	16	TRBJ2-1	TRBD2	.	CASSWTSGSSYNEQFF	TGTGCCAGCAGCTGGACTAGCGGAAGCTCCTACAATGAGCAGTTCTTC
TRBV27	15	TRBJ1-2	.	.	CASSQGTGLNYGYTF	TGTGCCAGCAGTCAGGGGACGGGCCTAAACTATGGCTACACCTTC
TRBV7-3	14	TRBJ2-7	.	.	CASSSKGLTGIQYF	TGTGCCAGCAGCTCCAAAGGATTGACTGGAATTCAGTACTTC
TRBV5-4	13	TRBJ1-5	.	.	CASSFYSNQPQHF	TGTGCCAGCAGCTTCTATAGCAATCAGCCCCAGCATTTT
TRBV7-8	13	TRBJ1-4	TRBD1	.	CASSDRGNEKLFF	TGTGCCAGCAGCGACAGGGGTAACGAAAAACTGTTTTTT
TRBV7-2	12	TRBJ1-2	.	.	CASSARGFGYTF	TGTGCCAGCAGCGCTAGGGGGTTTGGCTACACCTTC
TRBV2	10	TRBJ1-2	.	.	CASVRGDYTF	TGTGCCAGCGTCCGGGGTGACTACACCTTC
TRBV7-2	16	TRBJ2-1	TRBD2	.	CASSSPAGGERNEQFF	TGTGCCAGCAGCTCCCCGGCGGGAGGGGAAAGGAATGAGCAGTTCTTC
TRBV18	15	TRBJ2-6	TRBD1	.	CASSTGGSGANVLTF	TGTGCCAGCTCAACAGGGGGCTCTGGGGCCAACGTCCTGACTTTC
TRBV5-4	15	TRBJ2-5	.	once	CASSLAGGVSETQYF	TGTGCCAGCAGCTTGGCAGGTGGCGTGTCTGAGACCCAGTACTTC
TRBV28	17	TRBJ1-6	.	.	CASSLSRWGAYNSPLHF	TGTGCCAGCAGTTTAAGCCGATGGGGGGCCTATAATTCACCCCTCCACTTT
TRBV9	13	TRBJ1-2	.	.	CASSVAHSYGYTF	TGTGCCAGCAGCGTAGCTCACTCCTATGGCTACACCTTC
TRBV5-5	12	TRBJ2-7	.	.	CASSLHGGEQYF	TGTGCCAGCAGCTTGCACGGGGGCGAGCAGTACTTC
TRBV6-5	15	TRBJ2-7	.	.	CASSYSRDKSYEQYF	TGTGCCAGCAGTTACTCGAGGGACAAGTCCTACGAGCAGTACTTC
TRBV4-2	14	TRBJ1-2	TRBD1	.	CASSHGTGHYGYTF	TGTGCCAGCAGCCACGGGACAGGGCACTATGGCTACACCTTC
TRBV9	14	TRBJ2-1	TRBD1	.	CASSSGTGYNEQFF	TGTGCCAGCAGCTCCGGGACAGGGTACAATGAGCAGTTCTTC
TRBV19	14	TRBJ1-6	.	.	CASSMQGQNSPLHF	TGTGCCAGTAGTATGCAGGGCCAGAATTCACCCCTCCACTTT
TRBV7-8	14	TRBJ2-7	TRBD2	.	CASSRSGSRYEQYF	TGTGCCAGCAGCAGAAGCGGGAGTCGGTACGAGCAGTACTTC
TRBV7-2	14	TRBJ2-1	.	.	CASSLAKGNNEQFF	TGTGCCAGCAGCTTAGCCAAGGGGAACAATGAGCAGTTCTTC
TRBV5-5	13	TRBJ1-1	TRBD1	.	CASSSGGFTEAFF	TGTGCCAGCAGCTCAGGGGGCTTCACTGAAGCTTTCTTT
TRBV5-5	18	TRBJ1-6	.	.	CASSRGQWDSSYNSPLHF	TGTGCCAGCAGTAGAGGGCAGTGGGACTCCTCCTATAATTCACCCCTCCACTTT
TRBV7-2	16	TRBJ2-2	TRBD1	.	CASSLVGQGINGELFF	TGTGCCAGCAGCTTAGTGGGACAGGGGATTAACGGGGAGCTGTTTTTT
TRBV15	15	TRBJ2-3	TRBD2	.	CATSSQRGVRDTQYF	TGTGCCACCAGCTCCCAGCGGGGGGTGAGAGATACGCAGTATTTT
TRBV7-2	13	TRBJ1-2	.	.	CASSLHLTYGYTF	TGTGCCAGCAGCTTACACCTCACATATGGCTACACCTTC
TRBV6-1	15	TRBJ1-5	.	.	CASTPKGDANQPQHF	TGTGCCAGCACTCCGAAGGGGGACGCCAATCAGCCCCAGCATTTT
TRBV19	15	TRBJ2-1	TRBD2	.	CASSPGTSRGNEQFF	TGTGCCAGTAGTCCCGGGACTAGCCGGGGGAATGAGCAGTTCTTC
TRBV20-1	11	TRBJ2-4	.	.	CSATSKNIQYF	TGCAGTGCTACCTCTAAAAACATTCAGTACTTC
TRBV7-2	15	TRBJ2-7	.	.	CASSVTSGSSYEQYF	TGTGCCAGCAGCGTCACCAGTGGCAGCTCCTACGAGCAGTACTTC
TRBV6-1	11	TRBJ2-1	.	.	CAYMTYNEQFF	TGTGCCTACATGACTTACAATGAGCAGTTCTTC
TRBV10-3	15	TRBJ2-2	.	.	CAIRDTTRNTGELFF	TGTGCCATCAGGGACACTACGAGGAACACCGGGGAGCTGTTTTTT
TRBV6-5	15	TRBJ2-1	TRBD2	once	CASRAPSGRANEQFF	TGTGCCAGCAGGGCCCCTAGCGGGAGGGCCAATGAGCAGTTCTTC
TRBV28	14	TRBJ2-3	TRBD1	.	CASSLRTGVDTQYF	TGTGCCAGCAGTTTAAGAACAGGGGTAGATACGCAGTATTTT
TRBV7-9	15	TRBJ1-6	.	.	CASSLLSGYNSPLHF	TGTGCCAGCAGCTTACTCTCAGGGTACAATTCACCCCTCCACTTT